Presented here are 18 T cell receptor beta chains from one specimen sequenced in a study of cytomegalovirus exposure and HLA in healthy donors. A multiplex PCR was run with 60 Vbeta primers and 13 Jbeta primers. The protocol was immunoSEQ multiplex PCR, while the TCRdb copy is restricted to in-frame clones and leaves out a portion. This table holds 150,000 to 200,000 clones. The sequenced sample was PBMCs. The receptors were gathered from a woman between 55 and 75 years old in good health and CMV-seronegative.

V gene TRBV6-5 combines with J gene TRBJ1-3; maybe TRBD1 (6 bases). In germline, CDR1 is MNHEY, CDR2 SVGAGI. V lost 4 bases, J lost 1 base, and 14 bases lay in between. The CDR3 consists of 16 residues. The CDR3 loop reads CASSFTGRLSGNTIYF. CDR3 nucleotides: TGTGCCAGCAGTTTTACAGGGCGCCTGTCTGGAAACACCATATATTTT.

Note on this clone: This specimen includes other DNA sequences encoding the same CDR3. The chain combines TRBV5-1 with TRBJ1-5; tentative D call: TRBD1 (6 bases). This CDR3 has 15 amino acids. V was trimmed by 0 bases and J by 4 bases, leaving 11 bases between them. Germline values: CDR1 SGHRS, CDR2 YFSETQ. For the CDR3, the DNA is TGCGCCAGCAGCTTGGGGGGGCAGAGTAATCAGCCCCAGCATTTT. It is translated as CASSLGGQSNQPQHF.

The rearrangement links TRBV6-5 to TRBJ2-5, with D perhaps matching TRBD1 (5 bases). Trimming left V 0 bases short and J 2 bases short, with 7 bases between. The CDR3 covers 14 residues. Looked up from germline, CDR1 is MNHEY and CDR2 is SVGAGI. CDR3 coding DNA: TGTGCCAGCAGTTACTCTTACAGGCAAGAGACCCAGTACTTC. Its protein product is CASSYSYRQETQYF.

V gene TRBV5-1 combines with J gene TRBJ2-2; a weak D match, TRBD2 (5 bases). Germline CDR1 and CDR2: SGHRS and YFSETQ. This CDR3 has 15 residues. Deletions cut 1 base from V and 5 bases from J, with 12 bases between. CDR3 loop: CASSLSPAGTGELFF. CDR3 sequence (DNA): TGCGCCAGCAGCTTGAGTCCGGCGGGTACCGGGGAGCTGTTTTTT.

The gene calls are TRBV4-3 and TRBJ2-6; unclear D gene. The CDR3 covers 15 residues. Germline V gene sequence: CDR1 LGHNA, CDR2 YSLEER. V was trimmed by 6 bases and J by 0 bases, leaving 9 bases between them. DNA of the CDR3: TGCGCCAGCAGACAGTCCCTCTCTGGGGCCAACGTCCTGACTTTC. Protein product: CASRQSLSGANVLTF.

The chain couples TRBV15 to TRBJ2-1, with D unclear. The CDR3 has 14 amino acids. With 0 bases removed from V and 2 bases from J, the gap between germline ends came to 5 bases. The germline V gene encodes CDR1 LNHNV and CDR2 YYDKDF (reference sequence). In nucleotides, the CDR3 is TGTGCCACCAGCAGAGAACAGACCTACAATGAGCAGTTCTTC. Protein product: CATSREQTYNEQFF.

CDR3 bases: TGTGCCAGCAGCCAAGGCGGCAGGGGGATCTACTATGGCTACACCTTC. Protein sequence: CASSQGGRGIYYGYTF. The V gene is TRBV14, the J gene TRBJ1-2; 7 bases line up with TRBD1. Looked up from germline, CDR1 is SGHDN and CDR2 is FVKESK. The CDR3 is made up of 16 amino acids. J was trimmed by 3 bases and V by 1 base; bases with no gene match: 8.

Comments on this clone: At the DNA level, this CDR3 is encoded by other sequences in the same sample as well. This chain connects TRBV5-1 to TRBJ2-3; tentative D call: TRBD2 (6 bases). With 4 bases removed from V and 3 bases from J, the gap between germline ends came to 12 bases. The CDR3 has 14 amino acids. Germline CDR1 SGHRS, CDR2 YFSETQ. The CDR3 nucleotides read TGCGCCAGCAGCCTGGGGCTAGCGACAGATACGCAGTATTTT. It translates to CASSLGLATDTQYF.

V is TRBV9 and J is TRBJ1-1; 9 positions match TRBD1. Germline trimming cut 1 base from V and 0 bases from J; bases unmatched to any gene: 4. The CDR3 consists of 16 residues. The V gene's germline CDR1 is SGDLS and CDR2 YYNGEE. The CDR3 spells CASSVQTGGMNTEAFF. The CDR3 DNA reads as TGTGCCAGCAGCGTACAGACAGGGGGAATGAACACTGAAGCTTTCTTT. The complete variable domain, with remaining parts taken from reference TRBV9 and TRBJ1-1, reads DSGVTQTPKHLITATGQRVTLRCSPRSGDLSVYWYQQSLDQGLQFLIQYYNGEERAKGNILERFSAQQFPDLHSELNLSSLELGDSALYFCASSVQTGGMNTEAFFGQGTRLTVV.

V gene TRBV29-1 combines with J gene TRBJ2-1; 7 bases line up with TRBD1. CDR1 SQVTM and CDR2 ANQGSEA come from the germline V gene. The CDR3 length is 13 residues. V shed 5 bases and J 3 bases; nucleotides not matched to a gene: 4. This CDR3 reads CSVLRDSYNEQFF. The CDR3 DNA follows: TGCAGCGTTCTGAGGGACAGCTACAATGAGCAGTTCTTC.

This rearrangement joins TRBV4-2 to TRBJ1-5; D is possibly TRBD1 (5 bases). Trimming took off 3 bases at V and 5 bases at J, with 17 bases between the two ends. The germline gives CDR1 LGHNA, CDR2 YNFKEQ. The CDR3 consists of 16 residues. Here the CDR3 reads CASSQPGSGLDQPQHF. The CDR3 nucleotides are TGTGCCAGCAGCCAGCCAGGGTCAGGCCTGGATCAGCCCCAGCATTTT.

V gene TRBV30 combines with J gene TRBJ1-5; D is undetermined. Germline V CDR1 and CDR2: GTSNPN, SVGIG (reference sequence). The CDR3 runs 13 residues. The V and J ends lost 1 base and 0 bases respectively, with 4 bases between them. The CDR3 DNA reads TGTGCCTGGAGTGGCAGTAGCAATCAGCCCCAGCATTTT. Translating it yields CAWSGSSNQPQHF.

As regards this clone: The CDR3 end shows no conserved phenylalanine or tryptophan, and so a read error is likely. The rearrangement joins TRBV11-2 to TRBJ1-5, with TRBD1 as a possible D gene (6 bases). The V end was cut by 3 bases, the J end by 5 bases, with 8 bases between. Germline V CDR1 and CDR2: SGHAT, FQNNGV. CDR3 length equals 13 residues. The CDR3 spells CASSFRTDQPQHL. The CDR3 nucleotides are TGTGCCAGCAGCTTTCGGACAGATCAGCCCCAGCATCTT.

The rearrangement links TRBV19 to TRBJ1-5; the D is unclear. Trimming took 7 bases from V and 2 from J, leaving 18 bases between them. The CDR3 consists of 16 residues. Germline loops: CDR1 LNHDA, CDR2 SQIVND (reference sequence). CDR3 loop: CASTPDYYGGNQPQHF. DNA for the CDR3: TGTGCCAGTACTCCGGACTATTATGGGGGCAATCAGCCCCAGCATTTT. Full variable domain (remainder filled in from reference TRBV19 and TRBJ1-5): DGGITQSPKYLFRKEGQNVTLSCEQNLNHDAMYWYRQDPGQGLRLIYYSQIVNDFQKGDIAEGYSVSREKKESFPLTVTSAQKNPTAFYLCASTPDYYGGNQPQHFGDGTRLSIL.

V is TRBV25-1 and J is TRBJ1-2; D is unclear. The CDR3 spans 12 residues. The germline V and J ends were trimmed by 3 bases and 4 bases, with 6 bases remaining between them. CDR1 and CDR2 from the germline V gene are MGHDK and SYGVNS. Written as DNA, the CDR3 is TGTGCCAGCAGTGATGGCCGCTATGGCTACACCTTC. Translated: CASSDGRYGYTF.

A remark on this clone: The junction does not match germline at one end; this may be a read error. V usage is TRBV5-8 and J usage is TRBJ1-5; D gene uncertain. Per germline, CDR1 SGHTS and CDR2 YDEGEE. The CDR3 spans 12 residues. CDR3 loop: CAGSSTPQSQHF. In nucleotides, the CDR3 is TGTGCCGGCAGCTCCACCCCCCAGTCCCAGCATTTT.

The V and J genes are TRBV20-1 and TRBJ1-1; D unresolved. CDR1 is DFQATT, CDR2 SNEGSKA, per germline (reference sequence). CDR3 length equals 11 residues. V was trimmed by 8 bases and J by 1 base, leaving 8 bases between them. The CDR3 DNA sequence: TGCAGTCCCCGGGGGAACACTGAAGCTTTCTTT. It codes for CSPRGNTEAFF.

The chain joins TRBV7-6 to TRBJ2-7; a weak D match, TRBD1 (6 bases). V was trimmed by 6 bases and J by 1 base, leaving 13 bases between them. The CDR3 spans 14 residues. From germline, CDR1 is SGHVS and CDR2 FNYEAQ. DNA of the CDR3: TGTGCCAGCAGTTACAGGGTAGGATCCTACGAGCAGTACTTC. Its translation is CASSYRVGSYEQYF.